Below, one TCR beta chain is given with its context. Its antigen is not identified. The CDR3 is 13 residues long. V lost 4 bases and J lost 9, with 13 bases in between. Germline V gene data show CDR1 as LGHNA and CDR2 as YSLEER. This sample was taken from a study of response to subunit inactivated influenza vaccine. Overall study results and limits: The authors put forward the suggestion that each seasonal influenza vaccination may bring in only a limited number of new T cells.

TCRdb passed the RT-PCR reads through MiXCR, listing each CDR3 protein once. The sample has over 800,000 distinct CDR3 sequences; 21% are singletons. The source material was PBMCs from blood, sampled around 5 days after vaccination. This receptor was identified in a man aged 50 or older who received an inactivated influenza vaccine. The chain has TRBV4-3 and TRBJ2-1; D unclear. Written as DNA, the CDR3 is TGCGCCAGCAGCCGCAGTCTCTCGGCTGAGCAGTTCTTC. Amino acid sequence: CASSRSLSAEQFF.